The present TCR beta chain was sequenced within a study of spatial heterogeneity in lung cancer. Findings of the study overall: Tumor mutation counts were tracked by expanded intratumoral alpha and beta TCR counts.

The V and J ends lost 0 bases and 7 bases respectively, with 11 bases between them. This CDR3 is 14 amino acids long. Germline V lookup: CDR1 SGHRS, CDR2 YFSETQ. TCRdb re-called the 5' RACE reads with MiXCR, one entry per CDR3 protein. The sample has about 28,000 distinct CDR3 sequences, under 8.5% seen once. This clonotype has a handful of counts. The target antigen is unknown. Time point meaning: sample taken at primary tumor resection. The rearrangement uses TRBV5-1 and TRBJ2-4; D uncertain. The source of this sequence is a male donor with early-stage non-small cell lung cancer. The sample here was lung tumor tissue, taken at surgery. CDR3 nucleotide sequence: TGCGCCAGCAGCTTGGAAGGGAAGGTGAACATTCAGTACTTC. This codes for CASSLEGKVNIQYF.